This T cell receptor (beta chain) was observed in a study of response to subunit inactivated influenza vaccine. TCRdb reprocessed the RT-PCR reads via MiXCR and lists one record per CDR3 protein. The repertoire holds fewer than 600,000 distinct CDR3 sequences, less than 7.5% seen once, with approximately 14% in the top ten. This clonotype was picked up a small number of times. Per the germline V gene, CDR1 is SGHRS and CDR2 is YFSETQ. J lost 5 bases, V lost 4 bases, and 13 bases had no gene match. The CDR3 has 16 residues. Sequences were derived from PBMCs from blood, sampled about 24 months after vaccination. The J gene is TRBJ2-5, the V gene TRBV5-1, with TRBD2 matching 8 bases. The source of this sequence is a man aged 50 to 69 who received an inactivated influenza vaccine. CDR3 coding DNA: TGCGCCAGCAGCCCCGACTTGACTAGCGTGGGGGAGACCCAGTACTTC. It translates to CASSPDLTSVGETQYF. Supplemented by reference TRBV5-1 and TRBJ2-5, the full variable domain reads KAGVTQTPRYLIKTRGQQVTLSCSPISGHRSVSWYQQTPGQGLQFLFEYFSETQRNKGNFPGRFSGRQFSNSRSEMNVSTLELGDSALYLCASSPDLTSVGETQYFGPGTRLLVL.